This entry concerns a single T cell receptor beta chain. Its antigen is still unknown. The CDR3 is made up of 14 amino acids. Trimming removed 5 bases from V and 5 bases from J; junction bases left unmatched: 6. The germline V gene has CDR1 KGHSH and CDR2 LQKENI. Treatment reported: about 20 received Ad26.COV2.S at low or high dose, single or two shots; about 5 received placebo; per-sample allocation not given. Specimen acquisition occurred on day 63 following the initial vaccine or placebo injection. The sample comes from a study of Ad26.COV2.S vaccination and SARS-CoV-2 variants. TCRdb's copy holds only in-frame clones and misses some; the assay was immunoSEQ multiplex PCR. Here the sample spans about 460,000 clones, roughly nine tenths being singletons. Notes on the study in general: Those who received the vaccine showed greater spike-specific TCR breadth than those given placebo.

V usage is TRBV18 and J usage is TRBJ1-5, with 7 bases that match TRBD1. The sample was peripheral blood, taken in a trial of Ad26.COV2.S vaccine versus placebo. The TCR sequence derives from a person aged 18 to 65 who received the Ad26.COV2.S COVID-19 vaccine or a placebo. The CDR3 region is CASSSTGVYQPQHF. CDR3 DNA: TGTGCCAGCTCATCCACAGGGGTTTATCAGCCCCAGCATTTT.